These T cell receptor beta chains were read from a single sample in a study of regulatory T cells in long-lasting Graves disease. TCRdb re-analysed the multiplex PCR reads in MiXCR, keeping a single row per CDR3 protein. Among almost 350,000 distinct CDR3 sequences, around 20% were seen once, and the ten largest hold 25% to 30%. Sequenced material: peripheral blood mononuclear cells (PBMCs), taken when the disease was refractory, from a patient treated with antithyroid drugs. These receptors were collected from a female donor with Graves disease. CDR3s leave out the opening cysteine and the closing phenylalanine or tryptophan. Fields, in order: D gene, V gene, CDR3 protein. The D gene is left open where the match is weak.

D gene: TRBD2
V gene: TRBV15
CDR3 protein: ATSNLAGVQETQY

D gene: -
V gene: TRBV6-2/TRBV6-3
CDR3 protein: ASSYSIRGTGGYT

D gene: -
V gene: TRBV10-3
CDR3 protein: AITPSVNQPQH

D gene: -
V gene: TRBV12-3/TRBV12-4
CDR3 protein: ASTPPSFAGNTIY

D gene: TRBD2
V gene: TRBV2
CDR3 protein: ASSERARGVGELF

D gene: TRBD1
V gene: TRBV28
CDR3 protein: ASSYGQDYGYT

D gene: -
V gene: TRBV7-2
CDR3 protein: ASNSGLPGDEQY

D gene: TRBD2
V gene: TRBV19
CDR3 protein: ASSTTTGIAGNIQY

D gene: -
V gene: TRBV27
CDR3 protein: ASSETGLQQY

D gene: -
V gene: TRBV11-2
CDR3 protein: ASSSYRDNTGELF

D gene: -
V gene: TRBV5-1
CDR3 protein: ASSLAQGITEAF

D gene: -
V gene: TRBV4-1
CDR3 protein: ASSQSPPTRGQPQH

D gene: -
V gene: TRBV27
CDR3 protein: ASSLRDTSNYGYT

D gene: -
V gene: TRBV5-1
CDR3 protein: ASSLGGRADEKLF

D gene: TRBD1
V gene: TRBV14
CDR3 protein: ASSQGHPGQGVYYEQY

D gene: -
V gene: TRBV3-1
CDR3 protein: ASSLAHSYEQY

D gene: -
V gene: TRBV27
CDR3 protein: ASSLLGTGTDEQY

D gene: -
V gene: TRBV12-3/TRBV12-4
CDR3 protein: ASSPSAGPLSWETQY

D gene: -
V gene: TRBV18
CDR3 protein: ASSTDKNTEAF

D gene: TRBD1
V gene: TRBV12-3/TRBV12-4
CDR3 protein: ASSGAGGYQPQH

D gene: TRBD1
V gene: TRBV11-2
CDR3 protein: ASSGWTGSRANYGYT

D gene: -
V gene: TRBV27
CDR3 protein: ASSSLGPYNSPLH

D gene: -
V gene: TRBV5-1
CDR3 protein: ASSLNAGPETQY

D gene: -
V gene: TRBV5-1
CDR3 protein: ASSGRGQFYEQY

D gene: TRBD1
V gene: TRBV19
CDR3 protein: ASTIPGQGYGYT

D gene: TRBD1
V gene: TRBV28
CDR3 protein: ASSGGGTGKYGYT

D gene: -
V gene: TRBV3-1
CDR3 protein: ASSQAGALH

D gene: -
V gene: TRBV11-2
CDR3 protein: ASSKGLGIHEQY

D gene: -
V gene: TRBV18
CDR3 protein: ASSPGGRSYEQY

D gene: TRBD1
V gene: TRBV12-3/TRBV12-4
CDR3 protein: ASSLTGGIRETQY

D gene: -
V gene: TRBV4-1
CDR3 protein: ASSQESRPAAKNIQY

D gene: -
V gene: TRBV7-9
CDR3 protein: ASSPTGGINEQY

D gene: -
V gene: TRBV30
CDR3 protein: AWSRGTGAGTEAF

D gene: TRBD2
V gene: TRBV4-3
CDR3 protein: ASSQDRRGGDKNIQY

D gene: -
V gene: TRBV29-1
CDR3 protein: SGCWGTNTEAF

D gene: -
V gene: TRBV30
CDR3 protein: AWQTSTGQPQH

D gene: TRBD1
V gene: TRBV6-2/TRBV6-3
CDR3 protein: ASSPGGAEGYT

D gene: -
V gene: TRBV27
CDR3 protein: ASSPGGGMNTEAF

D gene: -
V gene: TRBV9
CDR3 protein: ASSVAPSTMTTEAF

D gene: TRBD1
V gene: TRBV6-4
CDR3 protein: ASRLDRANTEAF

D gene: TRBD1
V gene: TRBV20-1
CDR3 protein: SARGSDRVPGNTIY

D gene: TRBD2
V gene: TRBV9
CDR3 protein: ASSVGPDGGSAQY

D gene: -
V gene: TRBV10-3
CDR3 protein: ATKNGPGVEPQH

D gene: TRBD1
V gene: TRBV19
CDR3 protein: ASKRTGGFYEQY

D gene: -
V gene: TRBV5-1
CDR3 protein: ASSLGRGNQETQY

D gene: -
V gene: TRBV11-2
CDR3 protein: ASSLSEMNTEAF

D gene: TRBD1
V gene: TRBV7-9
CDR3 protein: AGSHGQANEKLF

D gene: -
V gene: TRBV29-1
CDR3 protein: SVPQTYSYGYT

D gene: -
V gene: TRBV6-1
CDR3 protein: ASRQLRRGEQY